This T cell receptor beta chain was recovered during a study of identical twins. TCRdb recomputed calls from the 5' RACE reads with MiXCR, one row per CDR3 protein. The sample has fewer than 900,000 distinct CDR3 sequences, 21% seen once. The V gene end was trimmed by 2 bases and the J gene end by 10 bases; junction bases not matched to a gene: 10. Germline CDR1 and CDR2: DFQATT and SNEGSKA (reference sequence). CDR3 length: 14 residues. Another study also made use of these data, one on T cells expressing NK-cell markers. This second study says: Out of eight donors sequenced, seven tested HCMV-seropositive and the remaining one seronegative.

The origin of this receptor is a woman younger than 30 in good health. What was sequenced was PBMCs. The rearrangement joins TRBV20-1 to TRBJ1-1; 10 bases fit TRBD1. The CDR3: CSARLPRTGGVAFF. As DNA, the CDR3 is TGCAGTGCTAGACTACCTCGGACAGGGGGTGTAGCTTTCTTT.